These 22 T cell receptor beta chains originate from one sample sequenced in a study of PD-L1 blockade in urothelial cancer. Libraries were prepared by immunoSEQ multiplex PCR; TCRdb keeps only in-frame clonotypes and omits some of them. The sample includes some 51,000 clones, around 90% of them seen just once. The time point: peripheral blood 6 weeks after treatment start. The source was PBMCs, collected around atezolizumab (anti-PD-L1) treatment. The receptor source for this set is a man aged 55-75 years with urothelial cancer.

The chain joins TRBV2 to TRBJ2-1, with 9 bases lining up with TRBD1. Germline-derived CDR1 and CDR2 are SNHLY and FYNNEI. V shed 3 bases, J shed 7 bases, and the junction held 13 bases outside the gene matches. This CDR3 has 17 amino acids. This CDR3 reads CASSDDPPGTGPNEQFF. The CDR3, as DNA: TGTGCCAGCAGTGACGACCCACCTGGGACAGGGCCAAATGAGCAGTTCTTC.

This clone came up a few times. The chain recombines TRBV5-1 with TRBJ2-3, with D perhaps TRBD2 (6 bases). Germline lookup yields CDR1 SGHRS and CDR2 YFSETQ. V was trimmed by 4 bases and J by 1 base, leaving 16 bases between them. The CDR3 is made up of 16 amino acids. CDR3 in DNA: TGCGCCAGCAGCCCGCCAAGCGGCGGGGGCACAGATACGCAGTATTTT. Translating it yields CASSPPSGGGTDTQYF. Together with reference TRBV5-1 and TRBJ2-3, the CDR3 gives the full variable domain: KAGVTQTPRYLIKTRGQQVTLSCSPISGHRSVSWYQQTPGQGLQFLFEYFSETQRNKGNFPGRFSGRQFSNSRSEMNVSTLELGDSALYLCASSPPSGGGTDTQYFGPGTRLTVL.

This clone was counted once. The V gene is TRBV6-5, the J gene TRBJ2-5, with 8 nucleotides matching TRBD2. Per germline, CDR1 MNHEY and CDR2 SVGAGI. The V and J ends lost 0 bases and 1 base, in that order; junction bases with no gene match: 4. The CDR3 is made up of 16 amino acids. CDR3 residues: CASSYSVAGSQETQYF. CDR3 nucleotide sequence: TGTGCCAGCAGTTACTCGGTAGCGGGGAGCCAAGAGACCCAGTACTTC.

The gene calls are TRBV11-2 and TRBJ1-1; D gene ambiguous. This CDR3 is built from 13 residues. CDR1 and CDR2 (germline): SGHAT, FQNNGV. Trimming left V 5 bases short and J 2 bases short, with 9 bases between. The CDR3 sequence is CASSPSGNTEAFF. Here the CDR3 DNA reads TGTGCCAGCAGCCCATCAGGTAACACTGAAGCTTTCTTT.

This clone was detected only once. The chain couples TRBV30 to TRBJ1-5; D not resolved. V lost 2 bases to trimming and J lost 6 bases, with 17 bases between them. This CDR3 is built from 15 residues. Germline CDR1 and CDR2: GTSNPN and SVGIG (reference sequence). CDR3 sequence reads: CAWSLGLAGFQPQHF. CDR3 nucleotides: TGTGCCTGGAGTCTTGGGCTCGCTGGGTTTCAGCCCCAGCATTTT.

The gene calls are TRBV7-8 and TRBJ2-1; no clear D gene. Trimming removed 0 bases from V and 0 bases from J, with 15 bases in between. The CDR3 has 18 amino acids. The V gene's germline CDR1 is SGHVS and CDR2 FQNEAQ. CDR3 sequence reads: CASSLARPILSSYNEQFF. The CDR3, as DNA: TGTGCCAGCAGCTTAGCTCGCCCAATCCTCAGCTCCTACAATGAGCAGTTCTTC. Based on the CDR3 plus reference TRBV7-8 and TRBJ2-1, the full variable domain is GAGVSQSPRYKVAKRGQDVALRCDPISGHVSLFWYQQALGQGPEFLTYFQNEAQLDKSGLPSDRFFAERPEGSVSTLKIQRTQQEDSAVYLCASSLARPILSSYNEQFFGPGTRLTVL.

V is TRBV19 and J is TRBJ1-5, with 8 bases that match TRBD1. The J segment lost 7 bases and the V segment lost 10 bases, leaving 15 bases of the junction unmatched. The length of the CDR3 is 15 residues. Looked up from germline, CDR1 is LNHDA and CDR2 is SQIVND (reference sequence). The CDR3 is CATTTTQGVGQPQHF. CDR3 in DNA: TGTGCCACTACTACGACACAGGGGGTCGGCCAGCCCCAGCATTTT.

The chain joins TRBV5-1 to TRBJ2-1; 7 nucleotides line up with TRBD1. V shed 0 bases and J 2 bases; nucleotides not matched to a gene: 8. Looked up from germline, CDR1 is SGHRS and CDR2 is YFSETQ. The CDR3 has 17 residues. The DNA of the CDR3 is TGCGCCAGCAGCTTGGAGGCCGTCAGGGGGACCTACAATGAGCAGTTCTTC. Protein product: CASSLEAVRGTYNEQFF.

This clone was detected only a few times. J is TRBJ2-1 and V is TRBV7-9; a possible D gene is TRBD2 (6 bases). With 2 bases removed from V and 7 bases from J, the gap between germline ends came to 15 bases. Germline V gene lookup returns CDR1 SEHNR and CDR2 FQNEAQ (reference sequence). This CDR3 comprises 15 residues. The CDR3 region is CASSLSGSSGNEQFF. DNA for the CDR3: TGTGCCAGCAGCTTAAGTGGGTCGAGCGGGAATGAGCAGTTCTTC.

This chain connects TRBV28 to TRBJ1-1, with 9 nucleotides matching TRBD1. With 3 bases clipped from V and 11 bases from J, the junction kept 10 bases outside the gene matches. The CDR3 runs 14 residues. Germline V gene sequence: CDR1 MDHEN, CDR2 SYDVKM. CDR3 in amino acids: CASSFLPGQGLAFF. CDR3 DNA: TGTGCCAGCAGTTTTCTCCCGGGACAGGGTTTGGCTTTCTTT.

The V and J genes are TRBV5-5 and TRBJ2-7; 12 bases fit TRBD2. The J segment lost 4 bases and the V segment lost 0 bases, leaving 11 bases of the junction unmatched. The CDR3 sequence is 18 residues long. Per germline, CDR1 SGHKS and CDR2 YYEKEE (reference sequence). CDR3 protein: CASSLESSGRANSYEQYF. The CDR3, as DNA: TGTGCCAGCAGCTTGGAATCTAGCGGGAGGGCCAATTCATACGAGCAGTACTTC.

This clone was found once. In DNA, the CDR3 is TGCGCCAGCAGCACTGCCGGGACAGGGTTCCATGAGCAGTTCTTC. This translates into CASSTAGTGFHEQFF. The chain employs TRBV5-1 and TRBJ2-1; 9 nucleotides align to TRBD1. V gave up 4 bases and J gave up 8 bases; unmatched junction bases: 10. CDR3 size: 15 residues. Per germline, CDR1 SGHRS and CDR2 YFSETQ.

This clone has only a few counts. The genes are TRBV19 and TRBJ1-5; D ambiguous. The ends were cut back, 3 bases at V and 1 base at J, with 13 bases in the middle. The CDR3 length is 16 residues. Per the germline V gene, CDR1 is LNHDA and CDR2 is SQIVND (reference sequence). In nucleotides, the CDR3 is TGTGCCAGTAGTATGCTGCCCAGGTCAAGCAATCAGCCCCAGCATTTT. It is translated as CASSMLPRSSNQPQHF.

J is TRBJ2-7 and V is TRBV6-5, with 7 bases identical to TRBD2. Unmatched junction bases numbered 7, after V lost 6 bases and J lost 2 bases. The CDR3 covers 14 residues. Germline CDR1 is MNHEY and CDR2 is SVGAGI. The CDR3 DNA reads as TGTGCCAGCAGCCCTTGGGCGGGGGCCTACGAGCAGTACTTC. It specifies CASSPWAGAYEQYF.

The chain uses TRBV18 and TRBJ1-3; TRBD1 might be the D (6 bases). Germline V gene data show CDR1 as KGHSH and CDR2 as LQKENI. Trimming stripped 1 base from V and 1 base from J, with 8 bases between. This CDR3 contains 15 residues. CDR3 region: CASSPQGGSGNTIYF. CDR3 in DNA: TGTGCCAGCTCACCACAAGGGGGATCTGGAAACACCATATATTTT.

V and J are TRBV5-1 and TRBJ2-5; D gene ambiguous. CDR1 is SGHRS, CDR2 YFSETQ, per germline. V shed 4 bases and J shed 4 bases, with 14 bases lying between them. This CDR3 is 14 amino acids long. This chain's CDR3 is CASSPSRGGETQYF. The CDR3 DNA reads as TGCGCCAGCAGCCCTTCACGAGGCGGAGAGACCCAGTACTTC. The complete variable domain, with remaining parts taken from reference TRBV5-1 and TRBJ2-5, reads KAGVTQTPRYLIKTRGQQVTLSCSPISGHRSVSWYQQTPGQGLQFLFEYFSETQRNKGNFPGRFSGRQFSNSRSEMNVSTLELGDSALYLCASSPSRGGETQYFGPGTRLLVL.

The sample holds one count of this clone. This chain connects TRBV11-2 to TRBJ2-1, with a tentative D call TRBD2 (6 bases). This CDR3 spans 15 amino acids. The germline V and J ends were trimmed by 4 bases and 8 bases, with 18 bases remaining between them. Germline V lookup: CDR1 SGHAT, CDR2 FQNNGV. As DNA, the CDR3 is TGTGCCAGCAGCTCGGACTACCCACTGTGGGATGAGCAGTTCTTC. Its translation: CASSSDYPLWDEQFF.

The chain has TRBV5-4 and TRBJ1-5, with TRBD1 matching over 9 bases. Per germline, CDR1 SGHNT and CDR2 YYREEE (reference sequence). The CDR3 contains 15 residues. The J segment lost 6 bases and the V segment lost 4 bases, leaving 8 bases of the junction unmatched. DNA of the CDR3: TGTGCCAGCAGCGCTGGACAGGGGTTTGCTCAGCCCCAGCATTTT. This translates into CASSAGQGFAQPQHF.

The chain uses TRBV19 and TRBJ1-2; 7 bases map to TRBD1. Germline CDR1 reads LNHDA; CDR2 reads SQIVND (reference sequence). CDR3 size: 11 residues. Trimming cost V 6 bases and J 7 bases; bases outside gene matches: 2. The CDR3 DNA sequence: TGTGCCAGTAGCGACAGGGCTGGCTACACCTTC. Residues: CASSDRAGYTF. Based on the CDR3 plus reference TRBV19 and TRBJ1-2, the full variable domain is DGGITQSPKYLFRKEGQNVTLSCEQNLNHDAMYWYRQDPGQGLRLIYYSQIVNDFQKGDIAEGYSVSREKKESFPLTVTSAQKNPTAFYLCASSDRAGYTFGSGTRLTVV.

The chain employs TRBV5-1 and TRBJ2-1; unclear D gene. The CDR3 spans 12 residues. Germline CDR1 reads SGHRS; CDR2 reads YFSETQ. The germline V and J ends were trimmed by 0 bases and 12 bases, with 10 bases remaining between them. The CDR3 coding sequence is TGCGCCAGCAGCTTGGAGCGAAGTGGGCAGTTCTTC. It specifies CASSLERSGQFF.

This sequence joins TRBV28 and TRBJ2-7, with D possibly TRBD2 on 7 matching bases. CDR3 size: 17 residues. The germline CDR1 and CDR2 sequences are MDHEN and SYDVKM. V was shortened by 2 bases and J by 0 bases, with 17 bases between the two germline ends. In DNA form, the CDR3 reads TGTGCCAGCAGTTTAGGGAGGGTCAGGGGAAGCTCCTACGAGCAGTACTTC. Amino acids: CASSLGRVRGSSYEQYF.

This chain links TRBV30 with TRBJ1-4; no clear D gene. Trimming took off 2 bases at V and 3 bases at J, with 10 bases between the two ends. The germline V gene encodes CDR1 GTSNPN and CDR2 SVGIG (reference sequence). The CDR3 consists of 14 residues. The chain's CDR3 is CAWSPRVSNEKLFF. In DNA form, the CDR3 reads TGTGCCTGGAGTCCACGGGTCTCTAATGAAAAACTGTTTTTT.